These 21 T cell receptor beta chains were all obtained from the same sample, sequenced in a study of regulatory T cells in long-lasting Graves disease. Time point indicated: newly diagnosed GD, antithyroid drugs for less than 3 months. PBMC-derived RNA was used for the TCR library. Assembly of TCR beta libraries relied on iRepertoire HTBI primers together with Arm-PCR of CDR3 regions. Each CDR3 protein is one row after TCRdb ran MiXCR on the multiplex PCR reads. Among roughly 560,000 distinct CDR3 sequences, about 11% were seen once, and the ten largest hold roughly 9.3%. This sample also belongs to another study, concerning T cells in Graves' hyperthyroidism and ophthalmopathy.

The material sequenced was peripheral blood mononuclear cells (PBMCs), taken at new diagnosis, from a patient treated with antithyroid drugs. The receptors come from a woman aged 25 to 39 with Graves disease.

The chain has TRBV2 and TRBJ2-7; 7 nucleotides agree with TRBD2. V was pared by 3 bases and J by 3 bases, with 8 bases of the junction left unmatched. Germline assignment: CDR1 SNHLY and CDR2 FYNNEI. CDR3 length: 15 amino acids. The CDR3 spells CASSEEASGSYEQYF. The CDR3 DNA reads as TGTGCCAGCAGTGAGGAGGCTAGCGGCAGCTACGAGCAGTACTTC.

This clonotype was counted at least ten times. The CDR3 here is CASSLVFRGTEAFF. The CDR3 DNA sequence: TGTGCCAGCAGCTTGGTATTCCGAGGGACTGAAGCTTTCTTT. The V and J genes are TRBV11-2 and TRBJ1-1; D gene ambiguous. Germline V lookup: CDR1 SGHAT, CDR2 FQNNGV. Trimming took off 3 bases at V and 5 bases at J, with 13 bases between the two ends. The length of the CDR3 is 14 residues.

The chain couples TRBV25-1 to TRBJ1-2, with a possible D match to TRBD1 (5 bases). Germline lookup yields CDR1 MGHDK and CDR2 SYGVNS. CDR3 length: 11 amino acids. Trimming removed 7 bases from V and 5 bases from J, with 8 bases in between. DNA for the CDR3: TGTGCCAGCAAGGGGTATTATGGCTACACCTTC. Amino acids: CASKGYYGYTF.

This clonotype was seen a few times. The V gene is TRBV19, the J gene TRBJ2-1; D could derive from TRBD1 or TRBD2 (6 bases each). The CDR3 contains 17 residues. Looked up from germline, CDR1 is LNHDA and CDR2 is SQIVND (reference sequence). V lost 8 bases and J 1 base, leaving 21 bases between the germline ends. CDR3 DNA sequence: TGTGCCAGTCGGCTCAGGGGCGCGGGACCATCCTACAATGAGCAGTTCTTC. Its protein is CASRLRGAGPSYNEQFF. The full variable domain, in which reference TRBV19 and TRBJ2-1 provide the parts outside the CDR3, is DGGITQSPKYLFRKEGQNVTLSCEQNLNHDAMYWYRQDPGQGLRLIYYSQIVNDFQKGDIAEGYSVSREKKESFPLTVTSAQKNPTAFYLCASRLRGAGPSYNEQFFGPGTRLTVL.

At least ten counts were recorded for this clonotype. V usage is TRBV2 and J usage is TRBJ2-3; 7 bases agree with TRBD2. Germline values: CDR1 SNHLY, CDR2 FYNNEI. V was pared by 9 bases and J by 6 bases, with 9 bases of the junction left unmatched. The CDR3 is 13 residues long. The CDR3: CASRSGVMDTQYF. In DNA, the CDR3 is TGTGCCAGTCGAAGCGGGGTCATGGATACGCAGTATTTT.

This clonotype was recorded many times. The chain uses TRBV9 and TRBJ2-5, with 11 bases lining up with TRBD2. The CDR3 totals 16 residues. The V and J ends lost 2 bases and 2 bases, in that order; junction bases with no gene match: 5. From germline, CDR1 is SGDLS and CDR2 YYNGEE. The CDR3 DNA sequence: TGTGCCAGCAGCGTTGGACTAGCGGGCGAACAAGAGACCCAGTACTTC. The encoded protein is CASSVGLAGEQETQYF.

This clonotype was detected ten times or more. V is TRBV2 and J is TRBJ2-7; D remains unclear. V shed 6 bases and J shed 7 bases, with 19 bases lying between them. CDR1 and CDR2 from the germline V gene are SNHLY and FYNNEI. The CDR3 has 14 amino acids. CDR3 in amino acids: CASSGLTEGEEQYF. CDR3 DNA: TGTGCCAGCAGCGGGCTCACGGAAGGTGAGGAGCAGTACTTC.

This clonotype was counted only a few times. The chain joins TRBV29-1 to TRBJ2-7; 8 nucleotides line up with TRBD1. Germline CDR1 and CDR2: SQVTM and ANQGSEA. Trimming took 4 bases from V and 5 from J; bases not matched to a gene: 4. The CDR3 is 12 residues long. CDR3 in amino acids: CSVGQGTNEQYF. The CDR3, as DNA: TGCAGCGTTGGACAGGGGACAAACGAGCAGTACTTC.

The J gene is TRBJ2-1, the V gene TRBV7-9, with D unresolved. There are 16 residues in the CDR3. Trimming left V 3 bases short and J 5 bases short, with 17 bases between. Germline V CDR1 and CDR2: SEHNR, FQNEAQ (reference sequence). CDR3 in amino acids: CASSFVLISPNNEQFF. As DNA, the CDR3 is TGTGCCAGCAGCTTCGTTTTGATAAGCCCCAACAATGAGCAGTTCTTC. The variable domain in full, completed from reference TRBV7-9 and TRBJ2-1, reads DTGVSQNPRHKITKRGQNVTFRCDPISEHNRLYWYRQTLGQGPEFLTYFQNEAQLEKSRLLSDRFSAERPKGSFSTLEIQRTEQGDSAMYLCASSFVLISPNNEQFFGPGTRLTVL.

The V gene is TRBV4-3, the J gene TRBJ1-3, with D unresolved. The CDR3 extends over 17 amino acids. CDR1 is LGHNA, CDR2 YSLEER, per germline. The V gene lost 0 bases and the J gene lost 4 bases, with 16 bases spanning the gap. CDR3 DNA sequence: TGCGCCAGCAGCCAAGAAATCGATAGAGTAGGCGGAAACACCATATATTTT. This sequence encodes CASSQEIDRVGGNTIYF.

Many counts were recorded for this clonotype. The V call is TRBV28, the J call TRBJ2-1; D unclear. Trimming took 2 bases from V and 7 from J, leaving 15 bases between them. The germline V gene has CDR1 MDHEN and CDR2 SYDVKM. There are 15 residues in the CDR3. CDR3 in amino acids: CASSLLRSMGNEQFF. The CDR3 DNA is TGTGCCAGCAGTTTACTCCGGAGCATGGGTAATGAGCAGTTCTTC. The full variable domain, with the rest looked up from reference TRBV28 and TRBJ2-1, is DVKVTQSSRYLVKRTGEKVFLECVQDMDHENMFWYRQDPGLGLRLIYFSYDVKMKEKGDIPEGYSVSREKKERFSLILESASTNQTSMYLCASSLLRSMGNEQFFGPGTRLTVL.

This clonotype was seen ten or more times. The CDR3 here is CASNLGSRSSYNEQFF. DNA of the CDR3: TGTGCCAGCAACCTAGGGTCGCGGTCCTCCTACAATGAGCAGTTCTTC. This chain links TRBV13 with TRBJ2-1; D is unclear. CDR3 length equals 16 residues. Looked up from germline, CDR1 is PRHDT and CDR2 is FYEKMQ (reference sequence). The V and J ends lost 7 bases and 0 bases respectively, with 16 bases between them. Drawing the rest from reference TRBV13 and TRBJ2-1, the complete variable domain is AAGVIQSPRHLIKEKRETATLKCYPIPRHDTVYWYQQGPGQDPQFLISFYEKMQSDKGSIPDRFSAQQFSDYHSELNMSSLELGDSALYFCASNLGSRSSYNEQFFGPGTRLTVL.

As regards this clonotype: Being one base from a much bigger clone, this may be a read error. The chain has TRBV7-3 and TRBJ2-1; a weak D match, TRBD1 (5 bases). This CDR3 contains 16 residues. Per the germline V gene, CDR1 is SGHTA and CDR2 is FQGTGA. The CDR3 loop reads CASSPTRARGYNEHFF. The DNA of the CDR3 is TGTGCCAGCAGCCCAACCCGGGCTAGGGGTTACAATGAGCACTTCTTC.

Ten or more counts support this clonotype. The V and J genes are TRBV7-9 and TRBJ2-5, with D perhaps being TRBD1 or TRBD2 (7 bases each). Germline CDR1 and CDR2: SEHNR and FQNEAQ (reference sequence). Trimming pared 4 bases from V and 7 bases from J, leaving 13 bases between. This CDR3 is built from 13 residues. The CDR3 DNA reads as TGTGCCAGCAGCTCGACAGGGAGGGGGACCCAGTACTTC. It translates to CASSSTGRGTQYF.

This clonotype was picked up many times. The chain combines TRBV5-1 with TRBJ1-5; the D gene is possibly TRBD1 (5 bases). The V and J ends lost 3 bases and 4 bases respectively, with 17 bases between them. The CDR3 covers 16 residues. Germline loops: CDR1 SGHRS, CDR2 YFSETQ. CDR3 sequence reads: CASSSGPLHENQPQHF. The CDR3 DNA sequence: TGCGCCAGCAGCTCGGGACCGCTCCACGAGAATCAGCCCCAGCATTTT.

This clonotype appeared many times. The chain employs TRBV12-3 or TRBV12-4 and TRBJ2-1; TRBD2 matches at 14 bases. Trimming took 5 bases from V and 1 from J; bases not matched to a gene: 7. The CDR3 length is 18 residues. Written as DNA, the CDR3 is TGTGCCAGCAGTCCCGGGACTAGCGGGAGTAGATCCTACAATGAGCAGTTCTTC. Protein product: CASSPGTSGSRSYNEQFF.

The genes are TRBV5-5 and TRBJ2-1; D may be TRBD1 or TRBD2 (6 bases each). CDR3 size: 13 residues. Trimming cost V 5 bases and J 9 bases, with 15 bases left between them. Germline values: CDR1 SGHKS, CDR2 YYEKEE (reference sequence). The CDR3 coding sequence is TGTGCCAGCAGTCGCGGGACATTACGTGAGCAGTTCTTC. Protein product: CASSRGTLREQFF.

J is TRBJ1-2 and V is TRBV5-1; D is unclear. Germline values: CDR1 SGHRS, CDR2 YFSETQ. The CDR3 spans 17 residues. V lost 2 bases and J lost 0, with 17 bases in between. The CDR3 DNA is TGCGCCAGCAGCTTCCACACGGACCGGGGTCCTAACTATGGCTACACCTTC. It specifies CASSFHTDRGPNYGYTF. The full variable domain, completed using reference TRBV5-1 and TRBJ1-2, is KAGVTQTPRYLIKTRGQQVTLSCSPISGHRSVSWYQQTPGQGLQFLFEYFSETQRNKGNFPGRFSGRQFSNSRSEMNVSTLELGDSALYLCASSFHTDRGPNYGYTFGSGTRLTVV.

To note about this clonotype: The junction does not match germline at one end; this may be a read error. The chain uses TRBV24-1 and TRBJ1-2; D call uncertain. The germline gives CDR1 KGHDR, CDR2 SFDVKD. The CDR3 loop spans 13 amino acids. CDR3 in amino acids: CAASDSADYGYTF. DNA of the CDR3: TGTGCCGCCAGTGATTCAGCTGACTATGGCTACACCTTC.

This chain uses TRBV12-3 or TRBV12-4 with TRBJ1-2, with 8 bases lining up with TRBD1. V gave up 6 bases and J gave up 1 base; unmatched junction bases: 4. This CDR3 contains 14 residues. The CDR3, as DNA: TGTGCCAGCAGGTCGACAGGGGTTAACTATGGCTACACCTTC. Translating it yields CASRSTGVNYGYTF.

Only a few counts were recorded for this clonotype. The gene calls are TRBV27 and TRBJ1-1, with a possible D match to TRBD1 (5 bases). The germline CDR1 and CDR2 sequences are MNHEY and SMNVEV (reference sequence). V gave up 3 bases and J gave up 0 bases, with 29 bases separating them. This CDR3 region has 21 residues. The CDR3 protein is CASSFVPYRGGSAIMNTEAFF. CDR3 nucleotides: TGTGCCAGCAGTTTTGTCCCCTATAGGGGCGGTTCCGCTATAATGAACACTGAAGCTTTCTTT.